Listed below are T cell receptor beta chains from one sample, sequenced in a study of T cell changes during pregnancy in multiple sclerosis. Assay used: immunoSEQ multiplex PCR; TCRdb lists only in-frame clones, some missing. This sample carries tens of thousands of clones, roughly 92% of them seen once, and the ten largest clones take 2.5% to 3.5%. The sample was peripheral blood, taken in the third trimester of pregnancy. Source of these receptors: a female donor in good health, enrolled as a control in a pregnancy study. Each CDR3 is given with its conserved first and last residue. Fields, in order: J gene, V gene, clone size, CDR3 length, D gene, CDR3 protein, CDR3 DNA. The D gene is left open where the match is weak. Clone size appears in some rows only: once, few, many, or a class for an expanded clone.

j_gene: TRBJ2-5; v_gene: TRBV4-1; abundance: .; len: 14; d_gene: .; CDR3aa: CASSQDPAGGTQYF; CDR3nt: TGCGCCAGCAGCCAAGACCCTGCAGGTGGGACCCAGTACTTC
j_gene: TRBJ1-2; v_gene: TRBV5-6; abundance: .; len: 14; d_gene: .; CDR3aa: CASSLAAGLAGYTF; CDR3nt: TGTGCCAGCAGCTTGGCAGCAGGGCTTGCTGGCTACACCTTC
j_gene: TRBJ1-1; v_gene: TRBV5-1; abundance: .; len: 16; d_gene: .; CDR3aa: CASSPGGGGENTEAFF; CDR3nt: TGCGCCAGCAGCCCGGGGGGCGGGGGAGAGAACACTGAAGCTTTCTTT
j_gene: TRBJ2-7; v_gene: TRBV5-5; abundance: .; len: 13; d_gene: TRBD2; CDR3aa: CASSSGGVGEQYF; CDR3nt: TGTGCCAGCAGCTCGGGAGGGGTGGGCGAGCAGTACTTC
j_gene: TRBJ2-6; v_gene: TRBV29-1; abundance: .; len: 17; d_gene: TRBD1; CDR3aa: CSVVTRTGGSGANVLTF; CDR3nt: TGCAGCGTTGTAACTAGGACAGGGGGCTCTGGGGCCAACGTCCTGACTTTC
j_gene: TRBJ1-1; v_gene: TRBV19; abundance: .; len: 14; d_gene: TRBD1; CDR3aa: CASSISQGASEAFF; CDR3nt: TGTGCCAGTAGTATCAGTCAGGGGGCTTCTGAAGCTTTCTTT
j_gene: TRBJ1-2; v_gene: TRBV6-5; abundance: .; len: 15; d_gene: .; CDR3aa: CASSSAGTGHYGYTF; CDR3nt: TGTGCCAGCAGTTCCGCTGGAACAGGGCACTATGGCTACACCTTC
j_gene: TRBJ2-7; v_gene: TRBV20-1; abundance: .; len: 10; d_gene: .; CDR3aa: CSARLAEQYF; CDR3nt: TGCAGTGCTAGACTAGCGGAGCAGTACTTC
j_gene: TRBJ1-3; v_gene: TRBV6-1; abundance: .; len: 15; d_gene: .; CDR3aa: CASSDWHHSGNTIYF; CDR3nt: TGTGCCAGCAGTGATTGGCACCACTCTGGAAACACCATATATTTT
j_gene: TRBJ1-2; v_gene: TRBV18; abundance: once; len: 14; d_gene: .; CDR3aa: CASSQSRGNYGYTF; CDR3nt: TGTGCCAGCTCACAGTCCAGGGGTAACTATGGCTACACCTTC
j_gene: TRBJ2-1; v_gene: TRBV29-1; abundance: once; len: 15; d_gene: TRBD2; CDR3aa: CSVAGLARGADEQFF; CDR3nt: TGCAGCGTGGCCGGACTAGCGAGGGGGGCGGATGAGCAGTTCTTC
j_gene: TRBJ1-2; v_gene: TRBV6-5; abundance: once; len: 14; d_gene: .; CDR3aa: CASSSLDSEVGYTF; CDR3nt: TGTGCCAGCAGTTCCCTGGACAGTGAGGTTGGCTACACCTTC
j_gene: TRBJ1-1; v_gene: TRBV6-5; abundance: .; len: 14; d_gene: .; CDR3aa: CASSSRGVYTEAFF; CDR3nt: TGTGCCAGCAGTAGCCGGGGGGTTTACACTGAAGCTTTCTTT
j_gene: TRBJ2-1; v_gene: TRBV23-1; abundance: .; len: 16; d_gene: TRBD2; CDR3aa: CASSPHWEGVCNEQFF; CDR3nt: TGCGCCAGCAGTCCCCATTGGGAGGGAGTGTGCAATGAGCAGTTCTTC
j_gene: TRBJ2-5; v_gene: TRBV5-6; abundance: few; len: 14; d_gene: TRBD2; CDR3aa: CASSRTRGPETQYF; CDR3nt: TGTGCCAGCAGCCGGACTAGAGGTCCAGAGACCCAGTACTTC
j_gene: TRBJ1-2; v_gene: TRBV11-2; abundance: .; len: 13; d_gene: .; CDR3aa: CASSPGLNYGYTF; CDR3nt: TGTGCCAGCAGCCCGGGACTGAACTATGGCTACACCTTC
j_gene: TRBJ1-2; v_gene: TRBV15; abundance: .; len: 15; d_gene: .; CDR3aa: CATSHLGKTNYGYTF; CDR3nt: TGTGCCACCAGCCACCTGGGCAAGACCAACTATGGCTACACCTTC
j_gene: TRBJ2-3; v_gene: TRBV29-1; abundance: .; len: 14; d_gene: TRBD1; CDR3aa: CSVRQGGGTDTQYF; CDR3nt: TGCAGCGTCCGACAGGGCGGTGGCACAGATACGCAGTATTTT
j_gene: TRBJ2-7; v_gene: TRBV11-2; abundance: .; len: 14; d_gene: .; CDR3aa: CASSLNRSPYEQYF; CDR3nt: TGTGCCAGCAGCTTAAACAGGAGTCCCTACGAGCAGTACTTC
j_gene: TRBJ1-2; v_gene: TRBV28; abundance: .; len: 14; d_gene: TRBD1; CDR3aa: CASSSGQGSYGYTF; CDR3nt: TGTGCCAGCTCCTCGGGACAGGGTAGCTATGGCTACACCTTC
j_gene: TRBJ2-7; v_gene: TRBV6-5; abundance: .; len: 14; d_gene: TRBD2; CDR3aa: CASRPSGLGYEQYF; CDR3nt: TGTGCCAGCAGGCCCTCCGGACTAGGCTACGAGCAGTACTTC
j_gene: TRBJ1-4; v_gene: TRBV28; abundance: once; len: 13; d_gene: .; CDR3aa: CASEPGSGAKLFF; CDR3nt: TGTGCCAGCGAGCCCGGGTCCGGAGCAAAACTGTTTTTT
j_gene: TRBJ1-6; v_gene: TRBV14; abundance: few; len: 17; d_gene: .; CDR3aa: CASSQTGHFFADSPLHF; CDR3nt: TGTGCCAGCAGCCAAACGGGACATTTTTTCGCGGATTCACCCCTCCACTTT
j_gene: TRBJ1-6; v_gene: TRBV2; abundance: .; len: 15; d_gene: TRBD1; CDR3aa: CASSDSTGGNSPLHF; CDR3nt: TGTGCCAGCAGCGATTCGACAGGGGGGAATTCACCCCTCCACTTT
j_gene: TRBJ2-5; v_gene: TRBV7-9; abundance: once; len: 15; d_gene: TRBD1; CDR3aa: CASSSPRDRQETQYF; CDR3nt: TGTGCCAGCAGCTCCCCCCGGGACAGACAAGAGACCCAGTACTTC
j_gene: TRBJ2-5; v_gene: TRBV4-3; abundance: .; len: 14; d_gene: .; CDR3aa: CASSPTGDWETQYF; CDR3nt: TGCGCCAGCAGCCCCACAGGGGACTGGGAGACCCAGTACTTC
j_gene: TRBJ1-2; v_gene: TRBV7-9; abundance: .; len: 12; d_gene: .; CDR3aa: CASSPKADGYTF; CDR3nt: TGTGCCAGCAGCCCAAAAGCGGATGGCTACACCTTC
j_gene: TRBJ1-3; v_gene: TRBV2; abundance: .; len: 14; d_gene: .; CDR3aa: CASREQVSGNTIYF; CDR3nt: TGTGCCAGCAGGGAACAGGTCTCTGGAAACACCATATATTTT
j_gene: TRBJ1-1; v_gene: TRBV5-1; abundance: .; len: 14; d_gene: .; CDR3aa: CASSLTGRGTEAFF; CDR3nt: TGCGCCAGCAGCTTAACAGGGAGGGGGACTGAAGCTTTCTTT
j_gene: TRBJ1-1; v_gene: TRBV5-6; abundance: .; len: 12; d_gene: TRBD1; CDR3aa: CASSKRGLEAFF; CDR3nt: TGTGCCAGCAGCAAAAGGGGGCTGGAAGCTTTCTTT
j_gene: TRBJ2-1; v_gene: TRBV7-3; abundance: .; len: 12; d_gene: .; CDR3aa: CASSSQGNEQFF; CDR3nt: TGTGCCAGCAGCTCCCAGGGGAATGAGCAGTTCTTC
j_gene: TRBJ2-1; v_gene: TRBV27; abundance: few; len: 11; d_gene: .; CDR3aa: CASSGRGEQFF; CDR3nt: TGTGCCAGCAGTGGGAGAGGAGAGCAGTTCTTC
j_gene: TRBJ2-5; v_gene: TRBV9; abundance: .; len: 13; d_gene: .; CDR3aa: CASSARMRETQYF; CDR3nt: TGTGCCAGCAGCGCAAGAATGCGAGAGACCCAGTACTTC
j_gene: TRBJ2-3; v_gene: TRBV27; abundance: .; len: 15; d_gene: .; CDR3aa: CASSLEGLYTDTQYF; CDR3nt: TGTGCCAGCAGTTTAGAGGGACTCTACACAGATACGCAGTATTTT
j_gene: TRBJ2-7; v_gene: TRBV15; abundance: once; len: 13; d_gene: .; CDR3aa: CATSRGLALEQYF; CDR3nt: TGTGCCACCAGCAGAGGTCTAGCACTCGAGCAGTACTTC
j_gene: TRBJ2-1; v_gene: TRBV11-3; abundance: .; len: 13; d_gene: .; CDR3aa: CASSLESTNEQFF; CDR3nt: TGTGCCAGCAGCTTAGAAAGCACCAATGAGCAGTTCTTC
j_gene: TRBJ2-5; v_gene: TRBV29-1; abundance: .; len: 13; d_gene: TRBD2; CDR3aa: CSVWGGGAEAQYF; CDR3nt: TGCAGCGTTTGGGGCGGGGGGGCTGAGGCCCAGTACTTC
j_gene: TRBJ2-7; v_gene: TRBV11-2; abundance: once; len: 14; d_gene: TRBD1; CDR3aa: CASSSSAGGPEQYF; CDR3nt: TGTGCCAGCAGCTCAAGCGCAGGGGGCCCCGAGCAGTACTTC
j_gene: TRBJ1-5; v_gene: TRBV15; abundance: .; len: 14; d_gene: TRBD1; CDR3aa: CATRGQAYYQPQHF; CDR3nt: TGTGCCACCAGGGGACAGGCCTATTATCAGCCCCAGCATTTT
j_gene: TRBJ2-2; v_gene: TRBV11-3; abundance: .; len: 16; d_gene: TRBD2; CDR3aa: CASSQTVTSISGELFF; CDR3nt: TGTGCCAGCAGCCAGACTGTGACTAGCATTAGCGGGGAGCTGTTTTTT
j_gene: TRBJ2-7; v_gene: TRBV28; abundance: .; len: 14; d_gene: TRBD2; CDR3aa: CASSASGTTYEQYF; CDR3nt: TGTGCCAGCAGCGCTAGCGGGACTACCTACGAGCAGTACTTC
j_gene: TRBJ2-5; v_gene: TRBV2; abundance: .; len: 14; d_gene: .; CDR3aa: CASTVGRYQETQYF; CDR3nt: TGTGCCAGCACCGTGGGCAGGTACCAAGAGACCCAGTACTTC
j_gene: TRBJ1-5; v_gene: TRBV4-1; abundance: .; len: 19; d_gene: TRBD1; CDR3aa: CASSQGRGRGNVSNQPQHF; CDR3nt: TGCGCCAGCAGCCAAGGAAGGGGCAGGGGGAATGTAAGCAATCAGCCCCAGCATTTT
j_gene: TRBJ2-2; v_gene: TRBV6-4; abundance: .; len: 12; d_gene: .; CDR3aa: CASNSDTGELFF; CDR3nt: TGTGCCAGCAACTCGGACACCGGGGAGCTGTTTTTT
j_gene: TRBJ2-1; v_gene: TRBV27; abundance: .; len: 16; d_gene: .; CDR3aa: CASSFDDSLSYNEQFF; CDR3nt: TGTGCCAGCAGTTTTGACGACAGCCTCTCCTACAATGAGCAGTTCTTC
j_gene: TRBJ1-6; v_gene: TRBV2; abundance: few; len: 14; d_gene: TRBD1; CDR3aa: CASSLGQGGAPLHF; CDR3nt: TGTGCCAGCTCCTTGGGACAGGGGGGGGCACCCCTCCACTTT
j_gene: TRBJ2-2; v_gene: TRBV4-1; abundance: .; len: 15; d_gene: .; CDR3aa: CASSQERGATGELFF; CDR3nt: TGCGCCAGCAGCCAAGAACGGGGGGCCACCGGGGAGCTGTTTTTT
j_gene: TRBJ1-5; v_gene: TRBV10-3; abundance: few; len: 13; d_gene: TRBD1; CDR3aa: CAIRTGESQPQHF; CDR3nt: TGTGCCATCAGAACAGGGGAGAGTCAGCCCCAGCATTTT
j_gene: TRBJ1-6; v_gene: TRBV7-2; abundance: .; len: 15; d_gene: TRBD1; CDR3aa: CASSFDRGQNSPLHF; CDR3nt: TGTGCCAGCAGTTTCGACAGGGGGCAGAATTCACCCCTCCACTTT
j_gene: TRBJ1-2; v_gene: TRBV11-2; abundance: .; len: 14; d_gene: .; CDR3aa: CASSLTGQFKGYTF; CDR3nt: TGTGCCAGCAGCTTAACAGGACAGTTTAAAGGCTACACCTTC
j_gene: TRBJ2-3; v_gene: TRBV7-9; abundance: .; len: 18; d_gene: TRBD2; CDR3aa: CASSFGGGARAHTDTQYF; CDR3nt: TGTGCCAGCAGCTTTGGCGGGGGGGCCAGGGCACACACAGATACGCAGTATTTT
j_gene: TRBJ2-1; v_gene: TRBV14; abundance: .; len: 16; d_gene: .; CDR3aa: CASSHVGGSSYNEQFF; CDR3nt: TGTGCCAGCAGCCACGTGGGAGGAAGCTCCTACAATGAGCAGTTCTTC
j_gene: TRBJ1-1; v_gene: TRBV19; abundance: .; len: 14; d_gene: TRBD1; CDR3aa: CASTTQGANTEAFF; CDR3nt: TGTGCCAGTACTACTCAGGGGGCGAACACTGAAGCTTTCTTT